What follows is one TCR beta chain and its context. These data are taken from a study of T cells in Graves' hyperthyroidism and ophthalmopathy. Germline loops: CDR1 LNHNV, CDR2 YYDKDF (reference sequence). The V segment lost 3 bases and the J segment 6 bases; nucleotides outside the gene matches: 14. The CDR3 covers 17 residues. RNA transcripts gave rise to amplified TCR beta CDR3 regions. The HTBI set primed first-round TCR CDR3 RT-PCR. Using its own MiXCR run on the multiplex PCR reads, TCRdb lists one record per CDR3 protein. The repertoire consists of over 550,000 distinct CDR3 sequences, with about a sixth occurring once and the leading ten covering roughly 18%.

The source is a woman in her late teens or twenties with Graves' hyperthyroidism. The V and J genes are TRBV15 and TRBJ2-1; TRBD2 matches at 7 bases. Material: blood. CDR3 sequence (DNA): TGTGCCACCAGCAGCCCCGGCTGGGCGGGAGTTTTCAATGAGCAGTTCTTC. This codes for CATSSPGWAGVFNEQFF.